The next 9 T cell receptor beta chains were all read from a single sample in a study of cytomegalovirus exposure and HLA in healthy donors. Use of 60 Vbeta and 13 Jbeta primers characterized the PCR. The repertoire was sequenced with immunoSEQ multiplex PCR; TCRdb's copy has only in-frame clones and lacks some. This table lists almost 45,000 clones. The specimen was PBMCs. These receptors all stem from a male donor in good health and CMV-seronegative.

The genes are TRBV5-1 and TRBJ1-1; 7 bases agree with TRBD1. The CDR3 extends over 15 amino acids. V shed 1 base, J shed 2 bases, and the junction held 5 bases outside the gene matches. The germline CDR1 and CDR2 sequences are SGHRS and YFSETQ. CDR3 amino acids: CASSLSSGGNTEAFF. For the CDR3, the DNA is TGCGCCAGCAGCTTGTCTTCAGGGGGAAACACTGAAGCTTTCTTT. Drawing the rest from reference TRBV5-1 and TRBJ1-1, the complete variable domain is KAGVTQTPRYLIKTRGQQVTLSCSPISGHRSVSWYQQTPGQGLQFLFEYFSETQRNKGNFPGRFSGRQFSNSRSEMNVSTLELGDSALYLCASSLSSGGNTEAFFGQGTRLTVV.

V and J are TRBV6-5 and TRBJ2-5; 10 positions agree with TRBD2. J gave up 4 bases and V 5 bases, and 7 bases lay outside the gene matches. Germline V gene data show CDR1 as MNHEY and CDR2 as SVGAGI. The CDR3 consists of 15 residues. The CDR3 nucleotides read TGTGCCAGCAGTGGACTAGCGGAGGGGGTAGAGACCCAGTACTTC. Translating it yields CASSGLAEGVETQYF.

The V and J genes are TRBV7-2 and TRBJ2-6; D might be TRBD1 (5 bases). The CDR3 spans 15 residues. Germline lookup yields CDR1 SGHTA and CDR2 FQGNSA. The V and J ends lost 1 base and 4 bases respectively, with 8 bases between them. CDR3 nucleotide sequence: TGTGCCAGCAGCTTAGGGGGCTCCGGGGCCAACGTCCTGACTTTC. This gives the protein CASSLGGSGANVLTF.

V gene TRBV27 combines with J gene TRBJ2-7; perhaps TRBD2 as D (5 bases). V was pared by 5 bases and J by 5 bases, with 19 bases between. The CDR3 consists of 15 residues. The germline gives CDR1 MNHEY, CDR2 SMNVEV (reference sequence). The CDR3 reads CASSTLRLAANEQYF. As DNA, the CDR3 is TGTGCCAGCAGTACACTCCGGCTAGCCGCCAACGAGCAGTACTTC.

Concerning this clone itself: The CDR3 end shows no conserved phenylalanine or tryptophan, and so a read error is likely. This CDR3 reads CASSQEDRAYSGYTL. CDR3 sequence (DNA): TGTGCCAGCAGCCAAGAAGACAGGGCTTATTCTGGCTACACCCTC. The chain links TRBV4-2 to TRBJ1-2, with 7 nucleotides matching TRBD1. This CDR3 is 15 amino acids long. Losses at the gene ends were 0 bases for V and 7 bases for J; bases not matched to a gene: 8. Germline lookup yields CDR1 LGHNA and CDR2 YNFKEQ.

The chain carries TRBV6-5 and TRBJ1-2; D is ambiguous. Germline V gene data show CDR1 as MNHEY and CDR2 as SVGAGI. V lost 0 bases and J lost 6, with 8 bases in between. The CDR3 spans 13 residues. CDR3 loop: CASSYSRRNGYTF. The DNA for the CDR3 is TGTGCCAGCAGTTACTCGAGGCGTAATGGCTACACCTTC.

The chain recombines TRBV6-1 with TRBJ1-1, with D tentatively TRBD1 (5 bases). Trimming left V 7 bases short and J 4 bases short, with 19 bases between. CDR3 length equals 15 residues. The germline CDR1 and CDR2 sequences are MNHNS and SASEGT. CDR3 bases: TGTGCCAGCAAGGGCGGGGGATGGGAGCGCACTGAAGCTTTCTTT. Translating it yields CASKGGGWERTEAFF.

This chain links TRBV18 with TRBJ1-4; D gene unclear. There are 20 residues in the CDR3. Trimming pared 3 bases from V and 0 bases from J, leaving 23 bases between. Germline V lookup: CDR1 KGHSH, CDR2 LQKENI. The CDR3 bases are TGTGCCAGCTCACCCGAGGGAATCGGCACGACAAATGCAACTAATGAAAAACTGTTTTTT. The encoded protein is CASSPEGIGTTNATNEKLFF.

The chain carries TRBV4-2 and TRBJ2-4, with a possible D match to TRBD2 (5 bases). Trimming removed 5 bases from V and 9 bases from J, with 20 bases in between. The germline gives CDR1 LGHNA, CDR2 YNFKEQ. This CDR3 contains 15 residues. CDR3 sequence reads: CASSKPSGGGGIQYF. The CDR3 nucleotides read TGTGCCAGCAGCAAACCAAGCGGAGGCGGCGGCATTCAGTACTTC.